This paragraph covers one TCR beta chain sequence. As yet, its antigen is unknown. The entry originates in a study of shared clonotypes between healthy human individuals. Study-level information: Per donor, CD8 memory used one plate, CD8 naive used two, CD4 memory used three and CD4 naive used three. Regarding the study as a whole: The generation probabilities recorded for non-shared clonotypes fell below those of clonotypes shared by all four donors. In several donors, around 5% of naive CD4 clonotypes appeared in common. Sharing of clonotypes among donors was expected to vary with sequencing depth.

V shed 6 bases, J shed 2 bases, and the junction held 13 bases outside the gene matches. Germline V gene data show CDR1 as ENHRY and CDR2 as SYGVKD. The CDR3 has 16 residues. CD8 cells classed as naive were CD45RO-negative and positively selected for CCR7, excluding terminally differentiated effector memory CD45RA+ cells. The data were produced by immunoSEQ multiplex PCR, yet TCRdb's version contains in-frame clones alone and is incomplete. This sample yields 1.5 million to 2.5 million clones, of which about 95% are seen a single time; under 1.5% belongs to the top ten. The clonotype was recovered from a man aged 18 to 35 in good health. Sequencing input: naive CD8+ T cells sorted from blood. The chain uses TRBV10-3 and TRBJ2-7; 7 bases match TRBD2. The CDR3 DNA sequence: TGTGCCATCAGCCGGGGACGGGGGGACGACACCTACGAGCAGTACTTC. Protein: CAISRGRGDDTYEQYF.